This entry lists 22 T cell receptor beta chains sequenced from one sample in a study of T cell responses to AZD1222 COVID-19 vaccine. TCRdb's copy holds only in-frame clones and misses some; the assay was immunoSEQ multiplex PCR. The profile shows approximately 100,000 clones, roughly 89% of them singletons. Sequenced here: peripheral blood, sampled on day 0 of AZD1222 vaccination. Source of these receptors: an adult in good health.

This clone showed up just once. This chain uses TRBV29-1 with TRBJ1-2; 7 nucleotides align to TRBD1. Losses at the gene ends were 7 bases for V and 6 bases for J; bases not matched to a gene: 11. Germline V gene data show CDR1 as SQVTM and CDR2 as ANQGSEA. There are 13 residues in the CDR3. The CDR3 here is CSAVKSRGDGYTF. The CDR3 DNA reads TGCAGCGCCGTGAAGTCCAGGGGGGATGGCTACACCTTC.

The V and J genes are TRBV14 and TRBJ1-2; a weak D match, TRBD1 (5 bases). From germline, CDR1 is SGHDN and CDR2 FVKESK. CDR3 length: 12 residues. Trimming took off 2 bases at V and 5 bases at J, with 6 bases between the two ends. As DNA, the CDR3 is TGTGCCAGCAGCCAAACAGGATATGGCTACACCTTC. Translating gives CASSQTGYGYTF.

This clone has a handful of counts. The chain combines TRBV12-3 or TRBV12-4 with TRBJ1-5; 7 bases are shared with TRBD1. The V gene end was trimmed by 5 bases and the J gene end by 8 bases; junction bases not matched to a gene: 6. This CDR3 comprises 13 residues. CDR3 region: CASSPQGDKPQHF. The CDR3 coding sequence is TGTGCCAGCAGTCCCCAGGGGGATAAGCCCCAGCATTTT.

The genes are TRBV5-1 and TRBJ2-7, with D possibly matching TRBD1 (6 bases). The germline gives CDR1 SGHRS, CDR2 YFSETQ. The ends were cut back, 3 bases at V and 6 bases at J, with 13 bases in the middle. The CDR3 contains 13 residues. As DNA, the CDR3 is TGCGCCAGCAGCTCAAATTTGGACAGCGAGCAGTACTTC. It yields the protein CASSSNLDSEQYF.

This clone was found once. The CDR3 protein is CASSQDGRESNEQYF. In DNA form, the CDR3 reads TGTGCCAGCAGCCAAGATGGGCGGGAGAGCAACGAGCAGTACTTC. This chain joins TRBV3-1 (or the pseudogene TRBV3-2) and TRBJ2-7, with 7 bases identical to TRBD2. J gave up 5 bases and V 0 bases, and 7 bases lay outside the gene matches. The CDR3 is 15 amino acids. Germline-derived CDR1 and CDR2 are LGHDT and YNNKEL (reference sequence).

This chain connects TRBV6-5 to TRBJ1-3; D not resolved. V lost 7 bases, J lost 8 bases, and 9 bases lay in between. Germline V gene sequence: CDR1 MNHEY, CDR2 SVGAGI. The CDR3 runs to 11 residues. The CDR3 loop is CASKLEDTIYF. Written as DNA, the CDR3 is TGTGCCAGCAAACTAGAGGACACCATATATTTT.

This clone was detected once. At the DNA level, this CDR3 is encoded by other sequences in the same sample as well. The chain joins TRBV21-1 to TRBJ2-1. TRBV21-1 corresponds to a pseudogene. CDR3 length: 15 residues. CDR3: CASSTRQGGLDEQFF. The CDR3 DNA is TGTGCCAGCAGCACAAGACAGGGAGGGCTGGATGAGCAGTTCTTC.

The count of this clone is one. The chain employs TRBV7-2 and TRBJ2-2; 7 nucleotides agree with TRBD1. CDR3 length: 17 residues. Germline lookup yields CDR1 SGHTA and CDR2 FQGNSA. V lost 5 bases, J lost 1 base, and 10 bases stayed unmatched. CDR3 sequence: CASSISGTEWNTGELFF. The DNA for the CDR3 is TGTGCCAGCAGCATTTCCGGGACAGAGTGGAACACCGGGGAGCTGTTTTTT.

This rearrangement joins TRBV7-9 to TRBJ1-1; D is uncertain. CDR1 and CDR2 (germline): SEHNR, FQNEAQ (reference sequence). The length of the CDR3 is 15 residues. Trimming removed 3 bases at V and 1 base at J, with 12 bases between. In DNA form, the CDR3 reads TGTGCCAGCAGCTTTTCACGGGTAGAGAACACTGAAGCTTTCTTT. It yields the protein CASSFSRVENTEAFF.

CDR3 coding DNA: TGTGCCAGCAGCCAATACTTTCAGGGAGGGTATGGCTACACCTTC. It specifies CASSQYFQGGYGYTF. This chain connects TRBV3-1 (or the pseudogene TRBV3-2) to TRBJ1-2, with a possible D match to TRBD1 (5 bases). Trimming cost V 2 bases and J 5 bases, with 15 bases left between them. Germline V lookup: CDR1 LGHDT, CDR2 YNNKEL (reference sequence). This CDR3 comprises 15 residues.

The chain has TRBV19 and TRBJ2-1, with TRBD2 matching 9 bases. The CDR3 runs 17 residues. Per germline, CDR1 LNHDA and CDR2 SQIVND (reference sequence). Germline trimming cut 6 bases from V and 9 bases from J; bases unmatched to any gene: 18. The CDR3 region is CASREGGRAGGRGEQFF. The CDR3 DNA reads TGTGCCAGTAGGGAGGGGGGTAGAGCGGGAGGCCGGGGTGAGCAGTTCTTC.

The chain has TRBV4-3 and TRBJ1-5; D not certain. Trimming shortened V by 2 bases and J by 7 bases, and 15 bases separated the two germline ends. This CDR3 has 15 residues. Germline loops: CDR1 LGHNA, CDR2 YSLEER. The CDR3 DNA follows: TGCGCCAGCAGCCAATCATTAGCCCCACGGCAGCCCCAGCATTTT. This sequence encodes CASSQSLAPRQPQHF.

CDR3 nucleotides: TGTGCCAGCAGTCCCCGCGGTTCTCTCGCGCAGTACTTC. It specifies CASSPRGSLAQYF. The rearrangement uses TRBV12-3 or TRBV12-4 and TRBJ2-7; D uncertain. V lost 5 bases, J lost 9 bases, and 17 bases lay in between. The CDR3 length is 13 residues.

The chain is built from TRBV28 and TRBJ1-2; no reliable D call. Germline V gene data show CDR1 as MDHEN and CDR2 as SYDVKM. The V end lost 4 bases, the J end lost 6 bases, and 18 bases lay between the germline ends. The CDR3 length is 15 residues. CDR3 region: CASSSSGPPRDGYTF. CDR3 bases: TGTGCCAGCAGTTCGTCCGGACCCCCGAGGGATGGCTACACCTTC.

This clone appeared a few times. The J gene is TRBJ2-7, the V gene TRBV6-2 or TRBV6-3; D possibly corresponds to TRBD2 (6 bases). CDR1 MNHEY and CDR2 SVGEGT come from the germline V gene. The CDR3 sequence is 14 residues long. V was pared by 2 bases and J by 5 bases, with 13 bases between. CDR3: CASSYPRDLNEQYF. The CDR3, as DNA: TGTGCCAGCAGTTACCCCCGGGACTTGAACGAGCAGTACTTC.

This clone was seen only once. The chain is built from TRBV18 and TRBJ2-1; D possibly corresponds to TRBD2 (6 bases). This CDR3 comprises 17 residues. V shed 3 bases and J shed 7 bases, with 22 bases lying between them. Germline CDR1 is KGHSH and CDR2 is LQKENI. CDR3 bases: TGTGCCAGCTCACCGGAGGCGGGGCGAGGTGGGGGGAATGAGCAGTTCTTC. Translation gives CASSPEAGRGGGNEQFF. The entire variable domain, with the rest obtained from reference TRBV18 and TRBJ2-1, is as follows: NAGVMQNPRHLVRRRGQEARLRCSPMKGHSHVYWYRQLPEEGLKFMVYLQKENIIDESGMPKERFSAEFPKEGPSILRIQQVVRGDSAAYFCASSPEAGRGGGNEQFFGPGTRLTVL.

This chain links TRBV2 with TRBJ2-7, with no clear D. Looked up from germline, CDR1 is SNHLY and CDR2 is FYNNEI. The germline V and J ends were trimmed by 1 base and 2 bases, with 9 bases remaining between them. The CDR3 extends over 14 amino acids. The CDR3 is CASSEDRTTYEQYF. The CDR3 nucleotides read TGTGCCAGCAGTGAAGATCGGACGACCTACGAGCAGTACTTC.

The V gene is TRBV4-1, the J gene TRBJ1-5, with 7 bases aligning to TRBD1. There are 15 residues in the CDR3. Trimming removed 3 bases from V and 0 bases from J; junction bases left unmatched: 2. The germline V gene encodes CDR1 MGHRA and CDR2 YSYEKL. The CDR3 sequence: CASSHGQDSNQPQHF. As DNA, the CDR3 is TGCGCCAGCAGCCATGGACAGGATAGCAATCAGCCCCAGCATTTT.

J is TRBJ2-7 and V is TRBV3-1 (or the pseudogene TRBV3-2); D gene unclear. The germline CDR1 and CDR2 sequences are LGHDT and YNNKEL (reference sequence). The CDR3 is 12 residues long. Trimming cost V 2 bases and J 5 bases, with 7 bases left between them. The CDR3 region has the DNA TGTGCCAGCAGCCAACGAACGAACGAGCAGTACTTC. It specifies CASSQRTNEQYF.

This chain joins TRBV7-3 and TRBJ2-4, with 9 positions matching TRBD2. Trimming cost V 1 base and J 6 bases; bases outside gene matches: 7. Per germline, CDR1 SGHTA and CDR2 FQGTGA. CDR3 length: 16 residues. This CDR3 is CASSLRGSGSGNIQYF. The CDR3 DNA follows: TGTGCCAGCAGCTTAAGGGGTAGCGGGAGCGGAAACATTCAGTACTTC.

This sequence joins TRBV28 and TRBJ2-2; 10 bases fit TRBD1. The germline gives CDR1 MDHEN, CDR2 SYDVKM. Trimming at V came to 2 bases and at J to 5 bases, leaving 5 bases not matched to a gene. The CDR3 has 16 residues. The CDR3 loop is CASSLRTGGKTGELFF. The CDR3, as DNA: TGTGCCAGCAGTTTAAGGACAGGGGGGAAAACCGGGGAGCTGTTTTTT.

The V and J genes are TRBV9 and TRBJ1-1, with D hard to call. CDR1 and CDR2 from the germline V gene are SGDLS and YYNGEE. The CDR3 runs to 13 residues. V dropped 0 bases and J dropped 1 base, with 4 bases sitting between them. This CDR3 reads CASSVEGNTEAFF. The CDR3 nucleotides are TGTGCCAGCAGCGTAGAGGGGAACACTGAAGCTTTCTTT.